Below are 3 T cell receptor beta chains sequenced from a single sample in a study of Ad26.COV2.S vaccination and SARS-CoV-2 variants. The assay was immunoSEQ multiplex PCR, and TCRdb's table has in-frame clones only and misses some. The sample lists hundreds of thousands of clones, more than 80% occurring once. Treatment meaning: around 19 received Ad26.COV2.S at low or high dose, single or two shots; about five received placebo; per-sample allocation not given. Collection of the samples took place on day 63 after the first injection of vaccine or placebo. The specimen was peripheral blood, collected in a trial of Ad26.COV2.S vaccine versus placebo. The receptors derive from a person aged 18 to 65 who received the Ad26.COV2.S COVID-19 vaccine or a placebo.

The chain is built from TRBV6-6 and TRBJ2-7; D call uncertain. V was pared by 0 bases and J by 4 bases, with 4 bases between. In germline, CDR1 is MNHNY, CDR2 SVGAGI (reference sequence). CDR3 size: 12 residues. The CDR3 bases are TGTGCCAGCAGTTACTCAATATACGAGCAGTACTTC. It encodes CASSYSIYEQYF.

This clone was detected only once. The CDR3 reads CASSLKASKETQYF. Here the CDR3 DNA reads TGTGCCAGCAGCTTAAAGGCCTCGAAGGAGACCCAGTACTTC. The gene calls are TRBV5-6 and TRBJ2-5; no firm D call. The ends were cut back, 2 bases at V and 5 bases at J, with 13 bases in the middle. Germline CDR1 reads SGHDT; CDR2 reads YYEEEE. The CDR3 runs 14 residues.

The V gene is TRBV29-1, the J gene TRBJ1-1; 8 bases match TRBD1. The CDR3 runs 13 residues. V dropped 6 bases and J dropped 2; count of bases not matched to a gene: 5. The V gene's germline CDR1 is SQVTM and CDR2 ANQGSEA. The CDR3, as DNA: TGCAGCGTCTGTGGACAGGGAAACACTGAAGCTTTCTTT. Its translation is CSVCGQGNTEAFF.